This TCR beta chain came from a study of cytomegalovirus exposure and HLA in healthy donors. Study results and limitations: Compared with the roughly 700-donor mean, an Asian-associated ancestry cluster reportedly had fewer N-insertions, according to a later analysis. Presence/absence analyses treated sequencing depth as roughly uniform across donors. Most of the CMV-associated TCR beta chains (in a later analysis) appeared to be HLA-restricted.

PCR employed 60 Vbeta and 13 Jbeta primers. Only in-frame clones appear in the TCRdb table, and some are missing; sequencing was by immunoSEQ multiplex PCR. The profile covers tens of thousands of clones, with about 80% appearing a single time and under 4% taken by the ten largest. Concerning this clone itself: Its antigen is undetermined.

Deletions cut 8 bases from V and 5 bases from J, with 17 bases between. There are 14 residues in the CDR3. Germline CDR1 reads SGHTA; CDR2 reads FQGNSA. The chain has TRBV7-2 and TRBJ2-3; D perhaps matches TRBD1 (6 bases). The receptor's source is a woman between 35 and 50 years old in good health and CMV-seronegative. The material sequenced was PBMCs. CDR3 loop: CASRDRRGGDTQYF. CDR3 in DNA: TGTGCCAGCCGAGACCGCAGGGGTGGAGATACGCAGTATTTT. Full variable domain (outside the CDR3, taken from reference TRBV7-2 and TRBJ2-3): GAGVSQSPSNKVTEKGKDVELRCDPISGHTALYWYRQSLGQGLEFLIYFQGNSAPDKSGLPSDRFSAERTGGSVSTLTIQRTQQEDSAVYLCASRDRRGGDTQYFGPGTRLTVL.